A selection of T cell receptor beta chains follows, all from one sample in a study of vaccination and CD4 T cells after COVID-19. TCRdb redid the calling of the PCR reads with MiXCR, one entry per CDR3 protein. The sample holds about 15,000 distinct CDR3 sequences, 40% to 65% seen once. No antigen is known for these receptors. Material: CD4+ T cells from blood, cultured in vitro. The receptors derive from a human donor who had recovered from COVID-19. CDR3s include the opening cysteine and the closing phenylalanine or tryptophan. The order of the fields is J gene, V gene, clone size, D gene, CDR3 DNA, CDR3 protein. D genes are given only for firm matches. The size of a clone is reported for some rows only, either as once, few or many, or as a class for expanded clones.

j_call: TRBJ1-1
v_call: TRBV20-1
clone_size: few
d_call: TRBD1
cdr3_nt: TGCAGTGCTAGATCCCCGGAGGGGGCTAACACTGAAGCTTTCTTT
cdr3_aa: CSARSPEGANTEAFF

j_call: TRBJ2-2
v_call: TRBV24-1
clone_size: few
d_call: TRBD1
cdr3_nt: TGTGCCACCAGTGACCCAACCGGGACAGCTTTCACCGGGGAGCTGTTTTTT
cdr3_aa: CATSDPTGTAFTGELFF

j_call: TRBJ1-1
v_call: TRBV30
clone_size: -
d_call: -
cdr3_nt: TGTGCCTGGAGACAGAACACTGAAGCTTTCTTT
cdr3_aa: CAWRQNTEAFF

j_call: TRBJ2-5
v_call: TRBV10-3
clone_size: -
d_call: -
cdr3_nt: TGTGCCATCAGTGAAGGAGAGACCCAGTACTTC
cdr3_aa: CAISEGETQYF

j_call: TRBJ2-7
v_call: TRBV7-9
clone_size: -
d_call: -
cdr3_nt: TGTGCCAGCAGCCTGGAGAGGGCATCCTACGAGCAGTACTTC
cdr3_aa: CASSLERASYEQYF

j_call: TRBJ2-1
v_call: TRBV5-5
clone_size: once
d_call: TRBD2
cdr3_nt: TGTGCCAGCAGCACGGGACTAGCGGGAGGGGAGCAGTTCTTC
cdr3_aa: CASSTGLAGGEQFF

j_call: TRBJ2-3
v_call: TRBV7-9
clone_size: few
d_call: TRBD2
cdr3_nt: TGTGCCAGCAGCCTCTTCTCAGGGCGGGGGAGCACAGATACGCAGTATTTT
cdr3_aa: CASSLFSGRGSTDTQYF

j_call: TRBJ1-2
v_call: TRBV2
clone_size: few
d_call: -
cdr3_nt: TGTGCCAGCAGTGAAGAGACAGCCGGCTACACCTTC
cdr3_aa: CASSEETAGYTF

j_call: TRBJ2-3
v_call: TRBV6-1
clone_size: -
d_call: -
cdr3_nt: TGTGCCAGCCGCCCCTCTGGGGCAGATACGCAGTATTTT
cdr3_aa: CASRPSGADTQYF

j_call: TRBJ1-1
v_call: TRBV20-1
clone_size: -
d_call: -
cdr3_nt: TGCAGTGCTAGTCCGGGGGCGCGTACTGAAGCTTTCTTT
cdr3_aa: CSASPGARTEAFF

j_call: TRBJ2-3
v_call: TRBV7-8
clone_size: few
d_call: TRBD1
cdr3_nt: TGTGCCAGCAGCTTACGCCCACAGGGGGGAGGCACAGATACGCAGTATTTT
cdr3_aa: CASSLRPQGGGTDTQYF

j_call: TRBJ2-7
v_call: TRBV6-5
clone_size: -
d_call: -
cdr3_nt: TGTGCCAGCAGTTATGCCTTCAGACTATGGCACTTC
cdr3_aa: CASSYAFRLWHF

j_call: TRBJ1-2
v_call: TRBV7-2
clone_size: few
d_call: -
cdr3_nt: TGTGCCAGCAGATCAGGGAAATCCCTTGAGGGCTACACCTTC
cdr3_aa: CASRSGKSLEGYTF

j_call: TRBJ1-2
v_call: TRBV5-4
clone_size: -
d_call: -
cdr3_nt: TGTGCCAGCAGCTTTCCTGGGGACGGAAAATATGGCTACACCTTC
cdr3_aa: CASSFPGDGKYGYTF

j_call: TRBJ2-7
v_call: TRBV7-8
clone_size: -
d_call: -
cdr3_nt: TGTGCCAGCAGCTCCCTAGCCGTTAGCTCCTACGAGCAGTACTTC
cdr3_aa: CASSSLAVSSYEQYF

j_call: TRBJ1-5
v_call: TRBV6-1
clone_size: few
d_call: TRBD1
cdr3_nt: TGTGCCAGCAGCGGGGACAGGCAGCCCTTACTACAGCCCCAGCATTTT
cdr3_aa: CASSGDRQPLLQPQHF

j_call: TRBJ1-5
v_call: TRBV30
clone_size: few
d_call: -
cdr3_nt: TGTGCCTGGAGTTCACCTAGGACGGCCCGTGTTCAGCCCCAGCATTTT
cdr3_aa: CAWSSPRTARVQPQHF

j_call: TRBJ2-3
v_call: TRBV7-3
clone_size: -
d_call: TRBD2
cdr3_nt: TGTGCCAGCAGCCCATCGACTAGCAGCACAGATACGCAGTATTTT
cdr3_aa: CASSPSTSSTDTQYF

j_call: TRBJ1-2
v_call: TRBV7-9
clone_size: -
d_call: -
cdr3_nt: TGTGCCAGCAGCTTACGACAATCCCCGAGCGATGGCTACACCTTC
cdr3_aa: CASSLRQSPSDGYTF

j_call: TRBJ1-2
v_call: TRBV2
clone_size: -
d_call: -
cdr3_nt: TGTGCCAGCGGTGACAGGAACTATGGCTACACCTTC
cdr3_aa: CASGDRNYGYTF

j_call: TRBJ1-1
v_call: TRBV7-2
clone_size: -
d_call: -
cdr3_nt: TGTGCCAGCAGGGTTCCAGGGAGAACTTTCTTT
cdr3_aa: CASRVPGRTFF

j_call: TRBJ2-1
v_call: TRBV20-1
clone_size: few
d_call: TRBD2
cdr3_nt: TGCAGTGCTAGGGGACTAGCGGGAATCAGGGTGCAGTTCTTC
cdr3_aa: CSARGLAGIRVQFF